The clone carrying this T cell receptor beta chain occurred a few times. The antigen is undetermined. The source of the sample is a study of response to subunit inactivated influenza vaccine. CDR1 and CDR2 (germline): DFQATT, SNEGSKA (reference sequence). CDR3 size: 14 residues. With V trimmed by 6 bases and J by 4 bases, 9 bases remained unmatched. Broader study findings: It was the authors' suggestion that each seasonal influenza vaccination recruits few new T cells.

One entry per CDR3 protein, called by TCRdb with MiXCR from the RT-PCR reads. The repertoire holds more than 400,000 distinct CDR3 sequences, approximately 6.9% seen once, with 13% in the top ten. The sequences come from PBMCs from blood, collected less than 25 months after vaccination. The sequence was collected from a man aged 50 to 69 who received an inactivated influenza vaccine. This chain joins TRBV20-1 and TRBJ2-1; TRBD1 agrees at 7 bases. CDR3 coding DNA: TGCAGTGCCGGGCCCCGGGACAGATACAATGAGCAGTTCTTC. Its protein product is CSAGPRDRYNEQFF.